The 26 T cell receptor beta chains below all came from one sample that was sequenced in a study of cytomegalovirus exposure and HLA in healthy donors. PCR employed 60 Vbeta and 13 Jbeta primers. Profiling relied on immunoSEQ multiplex PCR, and the TCRdb table lists in-frame clones only, not all of them. The sample lists roughly 110,000 clones, roughly 70% occurring once. Sample: PBMCs. The receptors come from a woman aged 40 to 49 in good health and CMV-seropositive.

The rearrangement uses TRBV5-4 and TRBJ1-4; tentative D call: TRBD1 (5 bases). Germline V lookup: CDR1 SGHNT, CDR2 YYREEE (reference sequence). Trimming pared 4 bases from V and 4 bases from J, leaving 11 bases between. The CDR3 loop spans 14 amino acids. CDR3 region: CASSREGLNEKLFF. CDR3 DNA sequence: TGTGCCAGCAGCCGGGAGGGGCTTAATGAAAAACTGTTTTTT.

The J gene is TRBJ2-5, the V gene TRBV5-1; 9 positions match TRBD1. This CDR3 comprises 16 residues. J gave up 1 base and V 1 base, and 5 bases lay outside the gene matches. Germline V gene sequence: CDR1 SGHRS, CDR2 YFSETQ. The CDR3 DNA is TGCGCCAGCAGCTTGTGGGGACAGGGTAGCCAAGAGACCCAGTACTTC. This encodes CASSLWGQGSQETQYF.

This chain uses TRBV2 with TRBJ2-7; 7 bases agree with TRBD1. CDR3 length: 15 residues. Trimming removed 8 bases from V and 8 bases from J; junction bases left unmatched: 18. Germline-derived CDR1 and CDR2 are SNHLY and FYNNEI. The CDR3 protein is CASQRRQGTSLQQYF. DNA for the CDR3: TGTGCCAGCCAGCGACGACAGGGAACATCCCTACAGCAGTACTTC.

This clone has a handful of counts. The chain uses TRBV7-2 and TRBJ2-3; tentatively, D is TRBD2 (6 bases). Germline CDR1 is SGHTA and CDR2 is FQGNSA. V dropped 4 bases and J dropped 5 bases, with 19 bases sitting between them. This CDR3 region has 16 residues. The CDR3 spells CASSYISTGGIDTQYF. For the CDR3, the DNA is TGTGCCAGCAGCTATATAAGTACCGGGGGAATAGATACGCAGTATTTT.

This clone was observed a few times. This chain uses TRBV30 with TRBJ1-2, with D possibly matching TRBD1 (6 bases). The V end lost 3 bases, the J end lost 2 bases, and 10 bases lay between the germline ends. The CDR3 is 13 residues long. The germline gives CDR1 GTSNPN, CDR2 SVGIG (reference sequence). CDR3 amino acids: CAWSLTGNYGYTF. The CDR3 coding sequence is TGTGCCTGGAGCCTTACAGGGAACTATGGCTACACCTTC.

The chain carries TRBV4-3 and TRBJ2-3; 7 nucleotides match TRBD1. CDR1 is LGHNA and CDR2 is YSLEER in the germline V gene. CDR3 size: 15 residues. J was trimmed by 3 bases and V by 1 base; bases with no gene match: 4. CDR3 nucleotides: TGCGCCAGCAGCCAAGGGACCAGGGGGACAGATACGCAGTATTTT. It translates to CASSQGTRGTDTQYF.

The CDR3 sequence is CASSIQGSHGYTF. For the CDR3, the DNA is TGCGCCAGCAGCATACAGGGAAGTCATGGCTACACCTTC. The V gene is TRBV5-1, the J gene TRBJ1-2, with a possible D match to TRBD1 (6 bases). V was shortened by 4 bases and J by 6 bases, with 13 bases between the two germline ends. Germline V lookup: CDR1 SGHRS, CDR2 YFSETQ. The CDR3 length is 13 residues.

The V call is TRBV6-6, the J call TRBJ1-2; D might be TRBD1 (5 bases). Per the germline V gene, CDR1 is MNHNY and CDR2 is SVGAGI (reference sequence). The CDR3 spans 15 residues. Trimming removed 2 bases at V and 8 bases at J, with 18 bases between. Written as DNA, the CDR3 is TGTGCCAGCAGTTACGGGGGGGGAAGAGGCAAGGGCTACACCTTC. Translating gives CASSYGGGRGKGYTF.

Here the CDR3 DNA reads TGTGCCAGCAGCCAATTGGACTCGGAGACCCAGTACTTC. It encodes CASSQLDSETQYF. This rearrangement joins TRBV14 to TRBJ2-5, with TRBD2 as a possible D gene (5 bases). Germline CDR1 and CDR2: SGHDN and FVKESK. Trimming removed 2 bases from V and 5 bases from J, with 9 bases in between. The CDR3 covers 13 residues.

The gene calls are TRBV20-1 and TRBJ1-1; unclear D gene. Trimming pared 5 bases from V and 1 base from J, leaving 5 bases between. Per germline, CDR1 DFQATT and CDR2 SNEGSKA (reference sequence). CDR3 length: 11 residues. CDR3: CSAGQNTEAFF. The CDR3 DNA follows: TGCAGTGCTGGCCAGAACACTGAAGCTTTCTTT.

The rearrangement joins TRBV5-6 to TRBJ1-1; 9 nucleotides align to TRBD1. The V gene's germline CDR1 is SGHDT and CDR2 YYEEEE. CDR3 length equals 15 residues. Germline trimming cut 3 bases from V and 7 bases from J; bases unmatched to any gene: 10. For the CDR3, the DNA is TGTGCCAGCAGCTCCCGGGACAGGGCCTACGTTGAAGCTTTCTTT. Its protein is CASSSRDRAYVEAFF.

The chain has TRBV4-2 and TRBJ1-4; TRBD1 might be the D (6 bases). Trimming shortened V by 4 bases and J by 0 bases, and 9 bases separated the two germline ends. Germline CDR1 LGHNA, CDR2 YNFKEQ. The CDR3 extends over 15 amino acids. The chain's CDR3 is CASSPTGTTNEKLFF. As DNA, the CDR3 is TGTGCCAGCAGCCCGACAGGCACAACTAATGAAAAACTGTTTTTT.

The CDR3 sequence: CASSPSGLAVLLHEQYF. The CDR3 DNA is TGTGCCAGCTCACCCTCGGGACTAGCGGTCCTCCTACACGAGCAGTACTTC. The chain links TRBV18 to TRBJ2-7, with 11 bases lining up with TRBD2. Germline trimming cut 3 bases from V and 5 bases from J; bases unmatched to any gene: 12. There are 17 residues in the CDR3. Germline CDR1 is KGHSH and CDR2 is LQKENI.

The chain carries TRBV2 and TRBJ2-5, with 9 bases fitting TRBD2. Trimming at V came to 7 bases and at J to 2 bases, leaving 8 bases not matched to a gene. CDR3 length: 15 amino acids. Germline loops: CDR1 SNHLY, CDR2 FYNNEI. The CDR3 nucleotides read TGTGCCAGCACCCGGGAGCTAGCGGGGCAAGAGACCCAGTACTTC. Encoded protein: CASTRELAGQETQYF. Full variable domain (rest looked up from reference TRBV2 and TRBJ2-5): EPEVTQTPSHQVTQMGQEVILRCVPISNHLYFYWYRQILGQKVEFLVSFYNNEISEKSEIFDDQFSVERPDGSNFTLKIRSTKLEDSAMYFCASTRELAGQETQYFGPGTRLLVL.

This chain uses TRBV30 with TRBJ2-2; TRBD1 is a possible D gene (5 bases). Germline V gives CDR1 GTSNPN, CDR2 SVGIG (reference sequence). Trimming left V 2 bases short and J 6 bases short, with 13 bases between. CDR3 length: 14 residues. CDR3 DNA: TGTGCCTGGAGTCTCACCCTCAGGGCCGGGGAGCTGTTTTTT. Translating gives CAWSLTLRAGELFF.

The J gene is TRBJ1-1, the V gene TRBV5-6; 7 nucleotides line up with TRBD1. This CDR3 is 14 amino acids long. The ends lost 2 bases at V and 3 bases at J; junction bases unmatched: 4. Germline V gene lookup returns CDR1 SGHDT and CDR2 YYEEEE. CDR3 sequence: CASSFSGGDTEAFF. The CDR3 nucleotides read TGTGCCAGCAGCTTTTCAGGGGGAGACACTGAAGCTTTCTTT.

In this sample, this clone turned up a few times. The chain recombines TRBV4-1 with TRBJ1-2, with TRBD1 identical over 9 bases. Germline CDR1 MGHRA, CDR2 YSYEKL. The V segment lost 3 bases and the J segment 8 bases; nucleotides outside the gene matches: 7. This CDR3 spans 14 amino acids. The CDR3 reads CASSHQNRGQGYTF. The CDR3 DNA reads as TGCGCCAGCAGCCACCAGAACAGGGGGCAAGGCTACACCTTC.

The chain has TRBV7-9 and TRBJ1-4; tentatively, D is TRBD1 (6 bases). Germline V gene sequence: CDR1 SEHNR, CDR2 FQNEAQ (reference sequence). The length of the CDR3 is 13 residues. V was trimmed by 4 bases and J by 10 bases, leaving 13 bases between them. CDR3 protein: CASSSGERGKLFF. In DNA form, the CDR3 reads TGTGCCAGCAGCTCAGGGGAACGGGGAAAACTGTTTTTT.

The rearrangement joins TRBV7-3 to TRBJ1-6; no definite D call. Trimming pared 0 bases from V and 4 bases from J, leaving 7 bases between. The germline CDR1 and CDR2 sequences are SGHTA and FQGTGA. CDR3 length: 15 residues. The CDR3 DNA follows: TGTGCCAGCAGCTTAACTGGCCTTTATAATTCACCCCTCCACTTT. It specifies CASSLTGLYNSPLHF.

The chain couples TRBV11-2 to TRBJ1-5, with a tentative D call TRBD1 (6 bases). The CDR3 covers 15 residues. Trimming removed 4 bases at V and 4 bases at J, with 14 bases between. Looked up from germline, CDR1 is SGHAT and CDR2 is FQNNGV. CDR3 in DNA: TGTGCCAGCAGCTGGTCGGCAGGGGAGAATCAGCCCCAGCATTTT. It codes for CASSWSAGENQPQHF.

In this sample, this clone turned up a few times. This rearrangement joins TRBV9 to TRBJ2-3; no definite D call. V gave up 4 bases and J gave up 4 bases, with 10 bases separating them. Germline CDR1 is SGDLS and CDR2 is YYNGEE. The CDR3 sequence is 13 residues long. CDR3 nucleotide sequence: TGTGCCAGCAGCTCTTTTATTTCAGATACGCAGTATTTT. Encoded protein: CASSSFISDTQYF. The full variable domain, with the rest looked up from reference TRBV9 and TRBJ2-3, is DSGVTQTPKHLITATGQRVTLRCSPRSGDLSVYWYQQSLDQGLQFLIQYYNGEERAKGNILERFSAQQFPDLHSELNLSSLELGDSALYFCASSSFISDTQYFGPGTRLTVL.

In its sample, this clone is medium-sized. The chain recombines TRBV7-9 with TRBJ1-5, with D maybe TRBD1 (5 bases). From germline, CDR1 is SEHNR and CDR2 FQNEAQ (reference sequence). V was shortened by 5 bases and J by 5 bases, with 7 bases between the two germline ends. The CDR3 runs to 12 residues. The CDR3 loop reads CASSDSYQPQHF. The CDR3, as DNA: TGTGCCAGCAGCGACAGTTATCAGCCCCAGCATTTT.

The chain has TRBV2 and TRBJ1-4, with D possibly TRBD1 on 5 matching bases. Germline V gene data show CDR1 as SNHLY and CDR2 as FYNNEI. The CDR3 runs to 15 residues. V lost 2 bases and J lost 5, with 12 bases in between. CDR3 in DNA: TGTGCCAGCAGTGAATGGGGCAGTCCAAATGAAAAACTGTTTTTT. It codes for CASSEWGSPNEKLFF.

This clone showed up just once. The CDR3, as DNA: TGTGCCAGCGAAAATCCAATCAGGGGCCCTAAACAGGGCTCCTACGAGCAGTACTTC. Its protein product is CASENPIRGPKQGSYEQYF. This rearrangement joins TRBV28 to TRBJ2-7, with D perhaps matching TRBD1 (6 bases). V lost 8 bases to trimming and J lost 0 bases, with 29 bases between them. Germline V lookup: CDR1 MDHEN, CDR2 SYDVKM. The length of the CDR3 is 19 residues.

The chain links TRBV19 to TRBJ1-2, with unresolved D. This CDR3 is built from 11 residues. Germline CDR1 and CDR2: LNHDA and SQIVND (reference sequence). V lost 4 bases and J lost 8, with 8 bases in between. As DNA, the CDR3 is TGTGCCAGTAGTACCTCGAGGGGCTACACCTTC. Its protein is CASSTSRGYTF.

The V and J genes are TRBV9 and TRBJ1-6; D perhaps matches TRBD1 (6 bases). CDR1 is SGDLS and CDR2 is YYNGEE in the germline V gene. The V gene lost 6 bases and the J gene lost 0 bases, with 10 bases spanning the gap. CDR3 length: 15 amino acids. The CDR3 nucleotides are TGTGCCAGCACCGAAGGGGGCTCCTATAATTCACCCCTCCACTTT. The encoded protein is CASTEGGSYNSPLHF.